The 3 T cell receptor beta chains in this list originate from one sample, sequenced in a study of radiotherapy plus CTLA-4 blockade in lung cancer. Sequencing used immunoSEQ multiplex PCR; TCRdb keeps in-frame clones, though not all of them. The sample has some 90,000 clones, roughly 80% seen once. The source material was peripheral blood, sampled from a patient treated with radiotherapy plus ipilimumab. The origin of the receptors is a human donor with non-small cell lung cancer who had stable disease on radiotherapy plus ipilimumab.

DNA of the CDR3: TGTGCCAGCAGTCGCACCGGGGGTGCTGATTGGGCTTTCTTT. Translating it yields CASSRTGGADWAFF. The chain joins TRBV7-9 to TRBJ1-1, with D maybe TRBD1 (5 bases). This CDR3 comprises 14 residues. V lost 6 bases, J lost 11 bases, and 22 bases lay in between. Germline assignment: CDR1 SEHNR and CDR2 FQNEAQ (reference sequence).

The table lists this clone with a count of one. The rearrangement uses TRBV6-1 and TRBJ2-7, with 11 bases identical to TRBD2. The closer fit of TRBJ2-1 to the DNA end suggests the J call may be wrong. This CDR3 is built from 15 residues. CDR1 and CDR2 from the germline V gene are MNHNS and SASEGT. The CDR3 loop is CASTKLAGAGNEQFF. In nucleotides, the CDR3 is TGTGCCAGCACTAAACTAGCGGGAGCTGGTAATGAGCAGTTCTTC.

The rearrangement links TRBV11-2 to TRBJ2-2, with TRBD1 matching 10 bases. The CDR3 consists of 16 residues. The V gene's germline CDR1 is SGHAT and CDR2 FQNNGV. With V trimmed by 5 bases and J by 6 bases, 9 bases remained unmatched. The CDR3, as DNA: TGTGCCAGCAGCGAGAGACAGGGGGCATTGGCCGGGGAGCTGTTTTTT. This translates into CASSERQGALAGELFF.